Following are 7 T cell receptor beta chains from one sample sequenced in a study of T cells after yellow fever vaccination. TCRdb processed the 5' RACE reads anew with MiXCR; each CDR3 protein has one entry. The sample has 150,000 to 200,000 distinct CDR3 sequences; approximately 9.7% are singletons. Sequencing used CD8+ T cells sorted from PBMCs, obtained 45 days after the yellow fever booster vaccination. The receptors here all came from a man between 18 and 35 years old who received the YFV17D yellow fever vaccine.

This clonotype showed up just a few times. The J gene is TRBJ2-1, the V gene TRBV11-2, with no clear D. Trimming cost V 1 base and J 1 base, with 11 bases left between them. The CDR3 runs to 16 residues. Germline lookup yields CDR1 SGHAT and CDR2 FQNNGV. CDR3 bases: TGTGCCAGCAGCTTAGGGTGGCTAGGGTCCTACAATGAGCAGTTCTTC. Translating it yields CASSLGWLGSYNEQFF.

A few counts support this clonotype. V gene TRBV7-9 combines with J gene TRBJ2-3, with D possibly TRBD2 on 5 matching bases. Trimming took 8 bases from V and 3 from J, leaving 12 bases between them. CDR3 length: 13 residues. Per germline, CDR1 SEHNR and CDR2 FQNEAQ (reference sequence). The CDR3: CASLRTGTDTQYF. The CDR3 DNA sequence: TGTGCCAGCCTCCGGACTGGAACAGATACGCAGTATTTT.

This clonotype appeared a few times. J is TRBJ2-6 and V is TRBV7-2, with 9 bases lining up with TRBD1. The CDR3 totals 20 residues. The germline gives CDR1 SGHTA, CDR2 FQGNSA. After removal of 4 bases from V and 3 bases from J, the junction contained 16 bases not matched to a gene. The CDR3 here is CASSSWTGVPVSIGANVLTF. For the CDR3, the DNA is TGTGCCAGCAGCTCCTGGACAGGGGTGCCTGTCTCTATTGGGGCCAACGTCCTGACTTTC.

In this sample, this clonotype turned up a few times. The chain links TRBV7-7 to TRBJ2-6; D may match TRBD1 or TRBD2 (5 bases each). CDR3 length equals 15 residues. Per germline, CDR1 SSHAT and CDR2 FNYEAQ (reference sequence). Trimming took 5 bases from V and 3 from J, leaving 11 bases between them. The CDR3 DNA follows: TGTGCCAGCAGCCCCCGGGGCGGTGGGGCCAACGTCCTGACTTTC. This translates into CASSPRGGGANVLTF.

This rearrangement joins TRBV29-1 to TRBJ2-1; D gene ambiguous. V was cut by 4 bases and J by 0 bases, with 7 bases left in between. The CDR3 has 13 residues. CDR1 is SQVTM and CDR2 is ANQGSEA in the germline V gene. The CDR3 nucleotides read TGCAGCGTTGGAGTCCCCTCCTACAATGAGCAGTTCTTC. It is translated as CSVGVPSYNEQFF.

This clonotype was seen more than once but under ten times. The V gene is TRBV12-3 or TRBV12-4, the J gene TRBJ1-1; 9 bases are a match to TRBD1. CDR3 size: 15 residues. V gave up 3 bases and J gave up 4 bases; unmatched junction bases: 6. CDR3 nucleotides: TGTGCCAGCAGTTTCATGGGACAGGGTGGCACTGAAGCTTTCTTT. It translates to CASSFMGQGGTEAFF.

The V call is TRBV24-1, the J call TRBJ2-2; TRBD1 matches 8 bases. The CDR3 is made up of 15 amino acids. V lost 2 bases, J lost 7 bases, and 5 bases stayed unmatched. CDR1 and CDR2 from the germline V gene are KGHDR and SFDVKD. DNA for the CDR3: TGTGCCACCAGTGATTCGGACAGGGATATCGGGGAGCTGTTTTTT. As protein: CATSDSDRDIGELFF.